This entry lists 20 T cell receptor beta chains sequenced from one sample in a study of T cells in Graves' hyperthyroidism and ophthalmopathy. It was RNA transcripts that yielded the amplified TCR beta CDR3 regions. A set of HTBI primers served as the primers for a first-round RT-PCR of the TCR CDR3. TCRdb reprocessed the multiplex PCR reads with MiXCR, giving one entry per CDR3 protein. The sample shows about 580,000 distinct CDR3 sequences, 11% to 15% of them seen only once. Sequencing input: blood. The source of these receptors is a woman aged 25 to 39 with Graves' hyperthyroidism that later progressed to Graves' ophthalmopathy.

There are many counts of this clonotype. This chain links TRBV9 with TRBJ1-2; D is ambiguous. Trimming left V 0 bases short and J 6 bases short, with 12 bases between. Looked up from germline, CDR1 is SGDLS and CDR2 is YYNGEE. The CDR3 has 14 residues. The CDR3 sequence is CASSVGGGNHGYTF. The CDR3 region has the DNA TGTGCCAGCAGCGTAGGTGGCGGAAACCATGGCTACACCTTC.

Many counts were recorded for this clonotype. V gene TRBV5-8 combines with J gene TRBJ2-3; tentative D call: TRBD1 (6 bases). The ends were cut back, 0 bases at V and 7 bases at J, with 18 bases in the middle. This CDR3 comprises 16 residues. The germline V gene has CDR1 SGHTS and CDR2 YDEGEE. CDR3 sequence reads: CASSLGQARLPNTQYF. DNA for the CDR3: TGTGCCAGCAGCTTGGGACAGGCCCGGCTACCTAATACGCAGTATTTT.

This clonotype occurred many times. The gene calls are TRBV30 and TRBJ1-1; no clear D. Germline loops: CDR1 GTSNPN, CDR2 SVGIG (reference sequence). Trimming shortened V by 6 bases and J by 2 bases, and 13 bases separated the two germline ends. CDR3 length: 13 residues. The CDR3 region has the DNA TGTGCCTGTACGCGGACTATTAACACTGAAGCTTTCTTT. Translation gives CACTRTINTEAFF.

This clonotype was seen a handful of times. The chain is built from TRBV9 and TRBJ2-1; TRBD2 matches at 12 bases. Germline lookup yields CDR1 SGDLS and CDR2 YYNGEE. The J segment lost 4 bases and the V segment lost 0 bases, leaving 2 bases of the junction unmatched. The CDR3 has 16 residues. In DNA, the CDR3 is TGTGCCAGCAGCGTAGCCCTAGCGGGAGGGTACAATGAGCAGTTCTTC. Translation gives CASSVALAGGYNEQFF.

This chain connects TRBV12-3 or TRBV12-4 to TRBJ2-7; D not certain. This CDR3 has 12 amino acids. The germline V and J ends were trimmed by 4 bases and 13 bases, with 17 bases remaining between them. This CDR3 is CASSSDLLALYF. CDR3 nucleotide sequence: TGTGCCAGCAGTTCGGACCTCCTGGCCCTTTACTTC.

This clonotype was detected a few times. This rearrangement joins TRBV10-3 to TRBJ1-5, with D maybe TRBD1 (5 bases). Germline lookup yields CDR1 ENHRY and CDR2 SYGVKD. V was cut by 4 bases and J by 4 bases, with 8 bases left in between. The CDR3 has 13 residues. CDR3 residues: CAISAGRNQPQHF. The CDR3 DNA sequence: TGTGCCATCAGTGCAGGGAGGAATCAGCCCCAGCATTTT.

This rearrangement joins TRBV3-1 to TRBJ1-6; no clear D. V was shortened by 0 bases and J by 10 bases, with 7 bases between the two germline ends. Germline V CDR1 and CDR2: LGHDT, YNNKEL (reference sequence). CDR3 length equals 13 residues. Written as DNA, the CDR3 is TGTGCCAGCAGCCAAGATCAGAGCTCACCCCTCCACTTT. It specifies CASSQDQSSPLHF.

This clonotype was observed a few times. The chain combines TRBV19 with TRBJ2-5, with 10 positions matching TRBD1. Germline CDR1 reads LNHDA; CDR2 reads SQIVND (reference sequence). The CDR3 sequence is 13 residues long. The trim removed 9 bases at V and 5 bases at J, leaving 6 bases unmatched. The CDR3, as DNA: TGTGCCAGATCCGGGACAGGGGTGGAGACCCAGTACTTC. Translation: CARSGTGVETQYF. The complete variable domain, with remaining parts taken from reference TRBV19 and TRBJ2-5, reads DGGITQSPKYLFRKEGQNVTLSCEQNLNHDAMYWYRQDPGQGLRLIYYSQIVNDFQKGDIAEGYSVSREKKESFPLTVTSAQKNPTAFYLCARSGTGVETQYFGPGTRLLVL.

This clonotype showed up just a few times. The CDR3 spells CASSQETIRKESTDTQYF. In nucleotides, the CDR3 is TGTGCCAGCAGCCAAGAAACTATTCGGAAGGAGAGCACAGATACGCAGTATTTT. V usage is TRBV3-1 and J usage is TRBJ2-3; D is ambiguous. This CDR3 contains 18 residues. Trimming shortened V by 0 bases and J by 0 bases, and 16 bases separated the two germline ends. The germline V gene has CDR1 LGHDT and CDR2 YNNKEL (reference sequence).

Ten or more counts support this clonotype. This sequence joins TRBV12-5 and TRBJ2-7; D ambiguous. The CDR3 contains 12 residues. The V gene's germline CDR1 is LGHNT and CDR2 FRNRAP. With 7 bases removed from V and 1 base from J, the gap between germline ends came to 8 bases. DNA of the CDR3: TGTGCTAGTGCCCCCACTTCCTACGAGCAGTACTTC. This encodes CASAPTSYEQYF.

This clonotype has only a few counts. The chain uses TRBV14 and TRBJ2-7; 11 nucleotides line up with TRBD2. Per the germline V gene, CDR1 is SGHDN and CDR2 is FVKESK. V lost 8 bases and J lost 7; bases outside the gene matches: 13. This CDR3 region has 15 residues. CDR3 sequence reads: CASGELAGVAREQYF. The CDR3 bases are TGTGCCAGCGGCGAACTAGCGGGAGTCGCAAGAGAGCAGTACTTC.

This clonotype was recorded many times. The chain has TRBV5-1 and TRBJ1-1; 9 nucleotides align to TRBD1. The V gene end was trimmed by 2 bases and the J gene end by 5 bases; junction bases not matched to a gene: 4. CDR1 is SGHRS and CDR2 is YFSETQ in the germline V gene. The CDR3 loop spans 14 amino acids. The CDR3 DNA sequence: TGCGCCAGCAGCTTACAGGGGGCAAAGACTGAAGCTTTCTTT. This codes for CASSLQGAKTEAFF.

Many counts were recorded for this clonotype. V is TRBV6-4 and J is TRBJ2-2; 9 bases line up with TRBD2. The CDR3 has 14 amino acids. Germline V gene lookup returns CDR1 MRHNA and CDR2 SNTAGT. The V gene end was trimmed by 6 bases and the J gene end by 1 base; junction bases not matched to a gene: 0. The CDR3 coding sequence is TGTGCCAGCAGGACTAGCGGGAACACCGGGGAGCTGTTTTTT. Amino acid sequence: CASRTSGNTGELFF.

This clonotype has at least ten counts. The chain is built from TRBV12-3 or TRBV12-4 and TRBJ2-1; D is ambiguous. V lost 7 bases and J lost 0, with 7 bases in between. CDR3 length: 13 amino acids. The CDR3 region is CASIRSSYNEQFF. In DNA, the CDR3 is TGTGCCAGCATTCGGAGCTCCTACAATGAGCAGTTCTTC.

At least ten counts were recorded for this clonotype. V gene TRBV20-1 combines with J gene TRBJ1-5; 8 bases agree with TRBD1. This CDR3 comprises 14 residues. With 5 bases clipped from V and 3 bases from J, the junction kept 6 bases outside the gene matches. The germline V gene encodes CDR1 DFQATT and CDR2 SNEGSKA (reference sequence). In DNA, the CDR3 is TGCAGTGCTGTCGACAGGGGCCTCAATCAGCCCCAGCATTTT. Amino acid sequence: CSAVDRGLNQPQHF.

This clonotype was recorded at least ten times. The chain has TRBV6-2 or TRBV6-3 and TRBJ1-1, with a weak D call TRBD1 (6 bases). Germline V lookup: CDR1 MNHEY, CDR2 SVGEGT. V was shortened by 4 bases and J by 4 bases, with 16 bases between the two germline ends. The CDR3 covers 15 residues. For the CDR3, the DNA is TGTGCCAGCAGTTTTACACAGGGAGGTTTCACTGAAGCTTTCTTT. This encodes CASSFTQGGFTEAFF.

Concerning this clonotype: This clone may be a read error of a much larger clone one base away. The chain carries TRBV6-5 and TRBJ2-7, with TRBD1 matching over 7 bases. Germline V gene data show CDR1 as MNHEY and CDR2 as SVGAGI. The V gene end was trimmed by 2 bases and the J gene end by 7 bases; junction bases not matched to a gene: 14. The length of the CDR3 is 16 residues. DNA of the CDR3: TGTGCCAGCAGTTACAGACAGCATTTAAGCAGGGGGGAGCAGTACTTC. Protein: CASSYRQHLSRGEQYF.

Many counts were recorded for this clonotype. The J gene is TRBJ1-1, the V gene TRBV20-1; D gene ambiguous. This CDR3 spans 14 amino acids. Looked up from germline, CDR1 is DFQATT and CDR2 is SNEGSKA (reference sequence). Between the trimmed V and J ends, which lost 3 bases and 3 bases, there was a span of 14 bases. The CDR3 region is CSARRGGKDTEAFF. The CDR3 DNA reads as TGCAGTGCTAGGCGTGGCGGGAAGGACACTGAAGCTTTCTTT.

This clonotype was seen ten or more times. The genes are TRBV7-2 and TRBJ1-1, with no clear D. Trimming shortened V by 5 bases and J by 0 bases, and 13 bases separated the two germline ends. Germline CDR1 SGHTA, CDR2 FQGNSA. The CDR3 totals 15 residues. CDR3 sequence (DNA): TGTGCCAGCAGCCCCTTGGGAGGAGTGAACACTGAAGCTTTCTTT. Translated: CASSPLGGVNTEAFF.

This clonotype was counted many times. The J gene is TRBJ2-1, the V gene TRBV12-3 or TRBV12-4; 12 nucleotides align to TRBD2. This CDR3 contains 16 residues. Unmatched junction bases numbered 8, after V lost 5 bases and J lost 6 bases. The CDR3 DNA reads TGTGCCAGCAGTCCACGGACTAGCGGGGATTTCAATGAGCAGTTCTTC. Protein sequence: CASSPRTSGDFNEQFF.